The clone carrying this TCR beta chain occurred once. What it recognizes is unknown. The V gene lost 6 bases and the J gene lost 4 bases, with 18 bases spanning the gap. This CDR3 is 15 amino acids long. In germline, CDR1 is SNHLY, CDR2 FYNNEI. The data stem from a study of T cell clonotyping in hematopoietic cell transplantation. Study-wide points: Recipient TCR diversity dropped after transplant; expanded clonotypes rose from day 30 to 180. Few recipient clonotypes overlapped donors; over 95% were de novo at given depth. Graft donor and pretransplant recipient Inverse Simpson Index values predicted broader posttransplant TCR diversity. Without cell sorting, CD4 versus CD8 contributions remain unresolved.

Repertoires were generated with immunoSEQ multiplex PCR, while TCRdb's copy carries only in-frame clones and drops some. The table records some 13,000 clones, 80% to 95% of them present only once. Sequenced here: PBMCs, sampled 100 days after allogeneic stem cell transplant. This rearrangement joins TRBV2 to TRBJ1-2, with a tentative D call TRBD1 (5 bases). This clonotype was obtained from a female patient aged 50-59 years who had an allogeneic stem cell transplant from an unrelated donor, so the T cells may come from the graft donor. Some clones in this sample may be carry-over from other donors' samples. The CDR3 DNA is TGTGCCAGCAGGCGCGACGGGGCATTGAGCTATGGCTACACCTTC. The encoded protein is CASRRDGALSYGYTF.